This T cell receptor (beta chain) was sequenced during a study of T-cell memory formation after mild COVID-19. Background on the study: TCR clusters were mostly confined to one donor each.

In its sample, this clonotype was seen many times. The CDR3 consists of 14 residues. V gave up 4 bases and J gave up 1 base, with 10 bases separating them. TCRdb recomputed calls from the 5' RACE reads with MiXCR, one row per CDR3 protein. The sample consists of 200,000 to 300,000 distinct CDR3 sequences, about a sixth of them appearing once. This TCR came from a man between 18 and 35 years old who had mild COVID-19 (a few samples of this study predate the infection). Cell type and time point are not known. Sequencing was done on a sample of PBMCs or a T cell subset sorted from them (not recorded which). J is TRBJ1-1 and V is TRBV12-3 or TRBV12-4; weak D call: TRBD1 (6 bases). CDR3 nucleotide sequence: TGTGCCAGCAGTTCGCAACAGGGGAACACTGAAGCTTTCTTT. The encoded protein is CASSSQQGNTEAFF.